Given below is one T cell receptor (beta chain) in context. The antigen remains unidentified. The CDR3 has 15 amino acids. The germline CDR1 and CDR2 sequences are MNHEY and SMNVEV (reference sequence). J was trimmed by 4 bases and V by 3 bases; bases with no gene match: 7. The data originate from a study of cytomegalovirus exposure and HLA in healthy donors. Points from the study as a whole: There were about 160 TCR beta chains listed as cytomegalovirus-associated. Segments of the TCR beta V type were, in most cases, productive about 87% or about 30% of the time in an earlier analysis. With later analysis, a missense DCLRE1C variant became linked to TCR beta V- and J-gene trimming. Reports credit the classifier with highly specific, highly sensitive diagnosis of cytomegalovirus status.

The PCR employed 60 Vbeta primers together with 13 Jbeta primers. The data were produced by immunoSEQ multiplex PCR, yet TCRdb's version contains in-frame clones alone and is incomplete. The data hold about 160,000 clones, with around 84% observed a single time. Sequencing input: PBMCs. This receptor was taken from a male donor in good health and CMV-seropositive. The genes are TRBV27 and TRBJ2-7, with 9 bases matching TRBD2. CDR3 loop: CASSLKGSGGYEQYF. The DNA of the CDR3 is TGTGCCAGCAGTTTGAAGGGTAGCGGGGGATACGAGCAGTACTTC.